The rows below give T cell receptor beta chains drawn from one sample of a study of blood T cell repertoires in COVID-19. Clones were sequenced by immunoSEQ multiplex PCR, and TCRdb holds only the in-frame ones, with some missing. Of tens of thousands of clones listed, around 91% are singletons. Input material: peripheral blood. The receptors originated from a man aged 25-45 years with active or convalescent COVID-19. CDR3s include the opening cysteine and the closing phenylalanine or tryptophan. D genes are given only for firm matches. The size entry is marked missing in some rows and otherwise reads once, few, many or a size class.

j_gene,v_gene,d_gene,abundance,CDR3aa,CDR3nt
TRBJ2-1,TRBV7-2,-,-,CASSLDAGWAYNEQFF,TGTGCCAGCAGCTTAGATGCGGGGTGGGCCTACAATGAGCAGTTCTTC
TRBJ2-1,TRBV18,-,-,CASSNLHLQGSSYNEQFF,TGTGCCAGCTCAAACCTTCACTTACAGGGAAGCTCCTACAATGAGCAGTTCTTC
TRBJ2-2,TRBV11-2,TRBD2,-,CASSPGTSGRGGELFF,TGTGCCAGCAGCCCGGGGACTAGCGGGAGGGGCGGGGAGCTGTTTTTT
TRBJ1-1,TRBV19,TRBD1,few,CASSWDRDTEAFF,TGTGCCAGTAGTTGGGACAGAGACACTGAAGCTTTCTTT
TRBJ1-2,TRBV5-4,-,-,CASSLPPTGKVNYGYTF,TGTGCCAGCAGCTTGCCCCCCACAGGGAAGGTTAACTATGGCTACACCTTC
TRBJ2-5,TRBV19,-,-,CASRSLWAGREETQYF,TGTGCCAGTAGATCCCTCTGGGCAGGGCGCGAAGAGACCCAGTACTTC
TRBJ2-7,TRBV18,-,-,CASSPRDIHEQYF,TGTGCCAGCTCACCGAGGGACATCCACGAGCAGTACTTC
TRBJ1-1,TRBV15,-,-,CATSRSGSEAFF,TGTGCCACCAGCAGGTCAGGTTCTGAAGCTTTCTTT
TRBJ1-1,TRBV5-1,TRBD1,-,CASSRQGLRTEAFF,TGCGCTAGCAGCCGACAGGGACTGAGGACTGAAGCTTTCTTT
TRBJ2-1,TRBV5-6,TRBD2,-,CASSFGTSGLEQFF,TGTGCCAGCAGCTTCGGGACTAGCGGGCTTGAGCAGTTCTTC
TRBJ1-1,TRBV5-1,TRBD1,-,CASSWGQGNTEAFF,TGCGCCAGCAGCTGGGGACAGGGCAACACTGAAGCTTTCTTT
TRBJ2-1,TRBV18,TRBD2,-,CASSPRGSGLTNDEQFF,TGTGCCAGCTCACCAAGGGGTTCGGGACTAACCAACGATGAGCAGTTCTTC
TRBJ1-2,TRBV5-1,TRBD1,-,CASGDRGFGYTF,TGCGCCAGCGGGGACAGGGGGTTTGGCTACACCTTC
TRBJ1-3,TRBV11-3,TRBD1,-,CASRKDRRIGNTIYF,TGTGCCAGCAGGAAGGACAGGAGGATTGGAAACACCATATATTTT
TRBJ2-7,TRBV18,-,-,CASSRDKGTPYEQYF,TGTGCCAGCTCACGGGATAAGGGGACACCCTACGAGCAGTACTTC
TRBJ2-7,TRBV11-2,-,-,CASSLDRAGNTREQYF,TGTGCCAGCAGCTTAGATAGGGCAGGGAATACTCGGGAGCAGTACTTC
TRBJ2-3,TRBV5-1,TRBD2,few,CASSLGNSGGPDTQYF,TGCGCCAGCAGCTTGGGGAACAGCGGGGGGCCAGATACGCAGTATTTT
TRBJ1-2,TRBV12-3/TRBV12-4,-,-,CASSPGLSSGTF,TGTGCCAGCAGTCCCGGACTTTCTTCGGGGACCTTC
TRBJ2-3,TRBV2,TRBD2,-,CASSFSAGGLAGTDTQYF,TGTGCCAGCAGTTTTAGTGCGGGGGGGCTCGCTGGCACAGATACGCAGTATTTT
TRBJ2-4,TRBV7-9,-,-,CASSLYGQLAQNIQYF,TGTGCCAGCAGCTTATACGGACAGCTTGCCCAAAACATTCAGTACTTC
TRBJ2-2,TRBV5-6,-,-,CASKRGFANTGELFF,TGTGCCAGCAAAAGGGGGTTCGCGAACACCGGGGAGCTGTTTTTT
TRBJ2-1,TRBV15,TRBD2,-,CATSRAGTSGGNEQFF,TGTGCCACCAGCAGAGCCGGGACTAGCGGGGGGAATGAGCAGTTCTTC
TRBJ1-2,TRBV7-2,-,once,CASSSDRTGNYGYTF,TGTGCCAGCAGCTCCGATCGAACAGGGAACTATGGCTACACCTTC
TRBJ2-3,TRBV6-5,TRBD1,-,CASGKGQGVINTQYF,TGTGCCAGCGGAAAGGGGCAGGGGGTAATTAATACGCAGTATTTT
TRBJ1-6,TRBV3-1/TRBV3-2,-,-,CASSQRGLRTHF,TGTGCCAGCAGCCAGAGGGGGTTGAGGACCCACTTT
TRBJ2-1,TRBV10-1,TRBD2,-,CASSSPVGLARNEQFF,TGCGCCAGCAGTTCCCCGGTGGGACTAGCTCGCAATGAGCAGTTCTTC
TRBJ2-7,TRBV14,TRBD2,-,CASSPQRGTTYEQYF,TGTGCCAGCAGCCCACAGCGGGGGACCACCTACGAGCAGTACTTC
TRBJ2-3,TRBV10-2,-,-,CASIARGTDTQYF,TGCGCCAGCATTGCGCGGGGCACAGATACGCAGTATTTT
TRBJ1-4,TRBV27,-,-,CASSYYIGDEKLFF,TGTGCCAGCAGTTATTATATAGGGGATGAAAAACTGTTTTTT
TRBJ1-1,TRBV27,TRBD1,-,CASSPGTGIFGAFF,TGTGCCAGCAGCCCCGGGACAGGCATCTTCGGAGCTTTCTTT
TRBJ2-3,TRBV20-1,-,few,CSASSGDTQYF,TGCAGTGCTAGTAGCGGAGATACGCAGTATTTT
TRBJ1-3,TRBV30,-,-,CAWSVQALPSGNTIYF,TGTGCCTGGAGTGTACAGGCCCTCCCCTCTGGAAACACCATATATTTT
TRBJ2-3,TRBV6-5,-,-,CASSPSTDTQYF,TGTGCCAGCAGCCCGAGCACAGATACGCAGTATTTT
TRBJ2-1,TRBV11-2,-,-,CASSPWGESSYNEQFF,TGTGCCAGCAGCCCGTGGGGCGAGAGCTCCTACAATGAGCAGTTCTTC
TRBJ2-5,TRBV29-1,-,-,CSVEMGRAQETQYF,TGCAGCGTTGAGATGGGGAGAGCACAAGAGACCCAGTACTTC
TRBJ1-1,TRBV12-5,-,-,CASDPGGVTEAFF,TGTGCTAGTGACCCGGGAGGTGTCACTGAAGCTTTCTTT
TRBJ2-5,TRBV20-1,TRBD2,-,CSASDMLAGGETQYF,TGCAGTGCTAGTGACATGCTAGCGGGCGGGGAGACCCAGTACTTC
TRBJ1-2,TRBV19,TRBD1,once,CASSTRQGDGYTF,TGTGCCAGTAGTACGCGACAGGGCGATGGCTACACCTTC